The rows below give T cell receptor beta chains drawn from one sample of a study of radiation and T cells in renal cell carcinoma. Data came from immunoSEQ multiplex PCR; TCRdb stores just in-frame clones and leaves some out. The sample carries 140,000 to 150,000 clones, 70% to 90% recorded once. The source was blood, collected from a patient whose treatment included radiotherapy and nephrectomy. The receptors derive from a woman aged 45-59 years with renal cell carcinoma. CDR3s leave out the opening cysteine and the closing phenylalanine or tryptophan. D genes are given only for firm matches. Only part of the rows carry a size: once, few, many, or a class if the clone is expanded.

J: TRBJ1-2
V: TRBV5-4
D: -
size: once
CDR3: ASSGRGGQYYGYT

J: TRBJ2-1
V: TRBV9
D: -
size: -
CDR3: ASSVEGRNEQF

J: TRBJ1-3
V: TRBV7-8
D: -
size: -
CDR3: ASSPTRLTSGNTIY

J: TRBJ1-4
V: TRBV5-1
D: -
size: few
CDR3: ASSFGSNEKLF

J: TRBJ2-3
V: TRBV5-1
D: -
size: -
CDR3: ASSLDPSTDTQY

J: TRBJ1-1
V: TRBV5-4
D: TRBD1
size: -
CDR3: ASSYGQGITEAF

J: TRBJ2-5
V: TRBV5-1
D: TRBD2
size: -
CDR3: ASSTSGSRETQY

J: TRBJ1-4
V: TRBV28
D: TRBD1
size: few
CDR3: ASSPTGGSTTNEKLF

J: TRBJ1-1
V: TRBV6-4
D: TRBD1
size: -
CDR3: ASRPTGSKWNTEAF

J: TRBJ2-2
V: TRBV7-3
D: -
size: -
CDR3: ASSLNSVGAGELF

J: TRBJ2-2
V: TRBV14
D: -
size: -
CDR3: ASSQDLPRAGELF

J: TRBJ2-7
V: TRBV9
D: TRBD1
size: -
CDR3: ASSATGTGGNEQY

J: TRBJ2-1
V: TRBV7-3
D: TRBD1
size: -
CDR3: ASSRGPQGSYNEQF

J: TRBJ1-1
V: TRBV7-2
D: -
size: -
CDR3: ASSPSQGRSTEAF

J: TRBJ1-4
V: TRBV19
D: -
size: -
CDR3: ASSPHGRRVF

J: TRBJ2-2
V: TRBV10-1
D: TRBD2
size: -
CDR3: ATGTSYTGELF

J: TRBJ2-7
V: TRBV5-4
D: -
size: -
CDR3: ASSSRGTSYEQY

J: TRBJ2-7
V: TRBV21-1
D: -
size: -
CDR3: ASSKARQAPFTYEQY

J: TRBJ1-2
V: TRBV18
D: -
size: once
CDR3: ASSPDGPNYGYT

J: TRBJ2-5
V: TRBV5-1
D: TRBD2
size: -
CDR3: ASSPWERESGETQY

J: TRBJ2-5
V: TRBV28
D: -
size: -
CDR3: ASSLEVEETQY

J: TRBJ1-1
V: TRBV5-1
D: -
size: few
CDR3: ASSPGLRQNQNTEAF

J: TRBJ1-3
V: TRBV15
D: -
size: -
CDR3: ATSRDFVLGGSGNTIY

J: TRBJ2-4
V: TRBV19
D: -
size: -
CDR3: ASSIAPSDILAKNIQY

J: TRBJ2-1
V: TRBV19
D: -
size: -
CDR3: ASSIGGLLYNEQF

J: TRBJ1-5
V: TRBV9
D: TRBD1
size: -
CDR3: ASSYSPGQNQPQH

J: TRBJ2-5
V: TRBV13
D: -
size: once
CDR3: ASSLLRGEETQY

J: TRBJ2-5
V: TRBV27
D: TRBD2
size: -
CDR3: ASSLTSAGTQY

J: TRBJ2-5
V: TRBV6-1
D: -
size: -
CDR3: ASSYVETQY